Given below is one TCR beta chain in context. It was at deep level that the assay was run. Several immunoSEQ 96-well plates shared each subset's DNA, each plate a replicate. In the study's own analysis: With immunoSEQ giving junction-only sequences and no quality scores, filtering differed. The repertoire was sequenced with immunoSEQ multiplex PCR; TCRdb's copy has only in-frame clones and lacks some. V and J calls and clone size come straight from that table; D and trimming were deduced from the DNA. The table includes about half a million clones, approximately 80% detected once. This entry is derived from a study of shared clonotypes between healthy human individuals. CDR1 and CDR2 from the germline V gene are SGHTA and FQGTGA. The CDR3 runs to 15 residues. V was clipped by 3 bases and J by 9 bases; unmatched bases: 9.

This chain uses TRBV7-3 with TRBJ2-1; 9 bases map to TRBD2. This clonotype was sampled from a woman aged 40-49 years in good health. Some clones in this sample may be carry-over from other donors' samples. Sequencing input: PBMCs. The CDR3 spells CASSFGSGRISEQFF. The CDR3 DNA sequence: TGTGCCAGCAGCTTCGGCAGCGGGAGGATCAGTGAGCAGTTCTTC.